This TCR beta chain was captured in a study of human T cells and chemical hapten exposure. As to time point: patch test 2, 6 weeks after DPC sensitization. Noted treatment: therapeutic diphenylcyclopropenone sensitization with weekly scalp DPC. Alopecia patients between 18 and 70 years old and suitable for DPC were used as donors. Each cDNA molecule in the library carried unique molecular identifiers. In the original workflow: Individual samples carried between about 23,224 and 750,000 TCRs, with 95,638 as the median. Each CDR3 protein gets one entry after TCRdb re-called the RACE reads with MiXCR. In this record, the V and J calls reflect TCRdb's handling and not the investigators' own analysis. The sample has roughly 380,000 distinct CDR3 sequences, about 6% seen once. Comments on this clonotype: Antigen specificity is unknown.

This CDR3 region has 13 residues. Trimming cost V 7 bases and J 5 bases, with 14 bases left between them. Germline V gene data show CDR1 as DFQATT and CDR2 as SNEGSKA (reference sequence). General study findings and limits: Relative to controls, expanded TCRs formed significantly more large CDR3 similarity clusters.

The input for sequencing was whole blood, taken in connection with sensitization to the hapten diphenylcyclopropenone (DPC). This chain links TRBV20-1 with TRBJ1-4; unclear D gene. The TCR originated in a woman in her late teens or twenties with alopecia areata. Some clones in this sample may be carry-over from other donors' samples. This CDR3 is CSVKAQVNEKLFF. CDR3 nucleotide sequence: TGCAGTGTAAAGGCTCAGGTCAATGAAAAACTGTTTTTT.